One and the same sample provided the 26 T cell receptor beta chains below, sequenced in a study of technical replicates of blood from several donors. Measured with immunoSEQ multiplex PCR; TCRdb has only the in-frame clones, and not every one. The sample lists around 80,000 clones, 95% to 98% occurring once. Sample: T cells isolated from PBMCs. Receptors were obtained from a human donor in good health.

Worth noting for this clone: Other DNA sequences in this sample translate to the same CDR3. For the CDR3, the DNA is TGTGCCAGCAGCTTAGGGCAGGGGAACACTGAAGCTTTCTTT. It encodes CASSLGQGNTEAFF. The chain couples TRBV7-9 to TRBJ1-1; D is perhaps TRBD1 (5 bases). The ends were cut back, 1 base at V and 1 base at J, with 7 bases in the middle. The CDR3 is 14 residues long. The germline V gene has CDR1 SEHNR and CDR2 FQNEAQ (reference sequence).

The V call is TRBV6-6, the J call TRBJ1-2; 8 positions match TRBD1. Losses at the gene ends were 0 bases for V and 8 bases for J; bases not matched to a gene: 5. The germline V gene encodes CDR1 MNHNY and CDR2 SVGAGI (reference sequence). CDR3 size: 14 residues. CDR3 in DNA: TGTGCCAGCAGTTACTCGACAGGGGAAAAAGGCTACACCTTC. Translation gives CASSYSTGEKGYTF.

This clone appeared once. The chain has TRBV7-8 and TRBJ2-1; D is perhaps TRBD1 (5 bases). Germline CDR1 SGHVS, CDR2 FQNEAQ. The CDR3 is 14 amino acids. The ends were cut back, 5 bases at V and 6 bases at J, with 14 bases in the middle. The CDR3 loop is CASSLNDRPNEQFF. Here the CDR3 DNA reads TGTGCCAGCAGCCTCAATGACAGACCCAATGAGCAGTTCTTC.

This chain connects TRBV23-1 to TRBJ2-5; D might be TRBD2 (5 bases). TRBV23-1 is reported as an ORF; its role is uncertain. V was clipped by 7 bases and J by 5 bases, with 20 bases between them. This CDR3 is 15 amino acids long. This CDR3 reads CASTHFRLAEETQYF. CDR3 sequence (DNA): TGCGCCAGCACCCACTTTCGCCTAGCCGAGGAGACCCAGTACTTC.

The V call is TRBV7-9, the J call TRBJ1-5, with a tentative D call TRBD1 (6 bases). The CDR3 runs 15 residues. Trimming cost V 5 bases and J 2 bases, with 13 bases left between them. CDR1 SEHNR and CDR2 FQNEAQ come from the germline V gene (reference sequence). The CDR3 DNA reads as TGTGCCAGCAGCCCAGCGGGGGGCCGCAATCAGCCCCAGCATTTT. This gives the protein CASSPAGGRNQPQHF.

The V and J genes are TRBV7-2 and TRBJ2-2, with 9 nucleotides matching TRBD1. Trimming took 4 bases from V and 2 from J; bases not matched to a gene: 8. CDR3 size: 17 residues. Germline CDR1 and CDR2: SGHTA and FQGNSA. The CDR3, as DNA: TGTGCCAGCAGCTCACCAACAGGGGGCCGAAACACCGGGGAGCTGTTTTTT. This codes for CASSSPTGGRNTGELFF. Full variable domain (rest looked up from reference TRBV7-2 and TRBJ2-2): GAGVSQSPSNKVTEKGKDVELRCDPISGHTALYWYRQSLGQGLEFLIYFQGNSAPDKSGLPSDRFSAERTGGSVSTLTIQRTQQEDSAVYLCASSSPTGGRNTGELFFGEGSRLTVL.

In its sample, this clone was seen once. The J gene is TRBJ2-7, the V gene TRBV10-3, with a possible D match to TRBD1 (6 bases). Germline V gene lookup returns CDR1 ENHRY and CDR2 SYGVKD. The ends were cut back, 3 bases at V and 6 bases at J, with 12 bases in the middle. The CDR3 length is 13 residues. The CDR3 reads CAISEQGPGEQYF. CDR3 nucleotide sequence: TGTGCCATCAGTGAACAGGGACCGGGCGAGCAGTACTTC.

The gene calls are TRBV11-3 and TRBJ2-5; 8 nucleotides line up with TRBD2. The CDR3 has 15 amino acids. The V gene end was trimmed by 4 bases and the J gene end by 4 bases; junction bases not matched to a gene: 8. Germline values: CDR1 SGHNT, CDR2 YENEEA. The CDR3 DNA follows: TGTGCCAGCAGCTCGGCCCGGGAGGGGGGAGAGACCCAGTACTTC. Protein product: CASSSAREGGETQYF.

The gene calls are TRBV4-1 and TRBJ2-4; 13 bases match TRBD2. Germline CDR1 is MGHRA and CDR2 is YSYEKL. CDR3 length equals 18 residues. The V and J ends lost 1 base and 1 base, in that order; junction bases with no gene match: 4. CDR3 region: CASSQGLAGGNAKNIQYF. CDR3 nucleotides: TGCGCCAGCAGCCAAGGACTAGCGGGGGGTAATGCCAAAAACATTCAGTACTTC.

The CDR3 bases are TGTGCCAGCAGTGGAGGGAATACAGTCTATAATTCACCCCTCCACTTT. It translates to CASSGGNTVYNSPLHF. This chain connects TRBV7-9 to TRBJ1-6; D uncertain. The CDR3 is made up of 16 amino acids. The V end was cut by 6 bases, the J end by 3 bases, with 15 bases between. Germline CDR1 SEHNR, CDR2 FQNEAQ (reference sequence).

The gene calls are TRBV7-6 and TRBJ1-4; perhaps TRBD1 as D (5 bases). V lost 5 bases and J 4 bases, leaving 17 bases between the germline ends. Germline V gene lookup returns CDR1 SGHVS and CDR2 FNYEAQ. The CDR3 runs 16 residues. This CDR3 is CASSPRPTALNEKLFF. CDR3 DNA sequence: TGTGCCAGCAGCCCAAGACCGACAGCCCTTAATGAAAAACTGTTTTTT.

The chain carries TRBV9 and TRBJ1-1; maybe TRBD1 (6 bases). Germline-derived CDR1 and CDR2 are SGDLS and YYNGEE. V lost 4 bases and J 3 bases, leaving 19 bases between the germline ends. The CDR3 totals 16 residues. CDR3 amino acids: CASSSPTGTPYTEAFF. In DNA form, the CDR3 reads TGTGCCAGCAGCTCACCGACAGGCACCCCATACACTGAAGCTTTCTTT.

The gene calls are TRBV27 and TRBJ1-1, with unresolved D. The CDR3 runs 13 residues. The germline V gene encodes CDR1 MNHEY and CDR2 SMNVEV (reference sequence). V was shortened by 3 bases and J by 3 bases, with 8 bases between the two germline ends. The CDR3 reads CASSFYSYTEAFF. DNA of the CDR3: TGTGCCAGCAGTTTCTACAGCTACACTGAAGCTTTCTTT.

A single count supports this clone. This chain joins TRBV30 and TRBJ2-1; TRBD2 aligns across 8 bases. Germline loops: CDR1 GTSNPN, CDR2 SVGIG (reference sequence). There are 14 residues in the CDR3. V was pared by 3 bases and J by 4 bases, with 5 bases of the junction left unmatched. The CDR3: CAWSGGAGYNEQFF. CDR3 DNA: TGTGCCTGGAGCGGGGGGGCGGGATACAATGAGCAGTTCTTC.

The chain has TRBV5-6 and TRBJ1-5; D is unresolved. From germline, CDR1 is SGHDT and CDR2 YYEEEE. V was trimmed by 4 bases and J by 4 bases, leaving 9 bases between them. CDR3 length: 13 amino acids. DNA for the CDR3: TGTGCCAGCAGCCCCGGGATTAATCAGCCCCAGCATTTT. As protein: CASSPGINQPQHF. Using reference TRBV5-6 and TRBJ1-5 for the parts outside the CDR3, the full variable domain is DAGVTQSPTHLIKTRGQQVTLRCSPKSGHDTVSWYQQALGQGPQFIFQYYEEEERQRGNFPDRFSGHQFPNYSSELNVNALLLGDSALYLCASSPGINQPQHFGDGTRLSIL.

J is TRBJ1-1 and V is TRBV20-1; no clear D gene. CDR3 length: 11 residues. V shed 3 bases and J shed 8 bases, with 10 bases lying between them. Germline CDR1 and CDR2: DFQATT and SNEGSKA (reference sequence). CDR3 DNA sequence: TGCAGTGCTAGTTTTTACAGAGAAGCTTTCTTT. It codes for CSASFYREAFF.

This chain connects TRBV19 to TRBJ1-1, with D possibly TRBD1 on 6 matching bases. In germline, CDR1 is LNHDA, CDR2 SQIVND (reference sequence). The CDR3 runs to 14 residues. CDR3 nucleotide sequence: TGTGCAACGAGATCGTGGGAGGGGGAAACTGAAGCTTTCTTT. This encodes CATRSWEGETEAFF.

The V and J genes are TRBV10-2 and TRBJ2-7; a possible D gene is TRBD2 (6 bases). The CDR3 extends over 13 amino acids. From germline, CDR1 is WSHSY and CDR2 SAAADI. V shed 4 bases and J shed 4 bases, with 11 bases lying between them. This chain's CDR3 is CASSAGSGYEQYF. The CDR3 DNA reads TGCGCCAGCAGTGCCGGGAGTGGATACGAGCAGTACTTC.

This chain joins TRBV5-1 and TRBJ1-4; 9 nucleotides match TRBD1. CDR1 is SGHRS and CDR2 is YFSETQ in the germline V gene. J gave up 8 bases and V 5 bases, and 7 bases lay outside the gene matches. This CDR3 contains 14 residues. The CDR3 sequence: CASRPGQGREKLFF. CDR3 coding DNA: TGCGCCAGCAGGCCGGGACAGGGAAGGGAAAAACTGTTTTTT.

This rearrangement joins TRBV11-3 to TRBJ2-5, with TRBD2 matching 8 bases. The CDR3 is made up of 17 amino acids. J gave up 5 bases and V 2 bases, and 13 bases lay outside the gene matches. CDR1 is SGHNT and CDR2 is YENEEA in the germline V gene. This CDR3 is CASSLKLAGTHQETQYF. The DNA of the CDR3 is TGTGCCAGCAGCTTAAAGCTAGCGGGCACGCATCAGGAGACCCAGTACTTC.

This clone was recorded a few times. The V gene is TRBV19, the J gene TRBJ1-2, with D unresolved. This CDR3 has 13 amino acids. The germline CDR1 and CDR2 sequences are LNHDA and SQIVND (reference sequence). The ends were cut back, 0 bases at V and 4 bases at J, with 6 bases in the middle. This CDR3 reads CASSIEASYGYTF. For the CDR3, the DNA is TGTGCCAGTAGTATAGAGGCCAGCTATGGCTACACCTTC.

The chain employs TRBV4-1 and TRBJ2-1; 10 bases are shared with TRBD2. Germline lookup yields CDR1 MGHRA and CDR2 YSYEKL. Trimming cost V 3 bases and J 6 bases; bases outside gene matches: 11. The CDR3 has 17 residues. For the CDR3, the DNA is TGCGCCAGCAGCCAGATTCGATTTAGCGGGAGGAGCAATGAGCAGTTCTTC. Translation: CASSQIRFSGRSNEQFF.

This chain links TRBV6-1 with TRBJ1-3; 7 nucleotides agree with TRBD1. V was pared by 11 bases and J by 6 bases, with 10 bases of the junction left unmatched. This CDR3 has 13 amino acids. Germline CDR1 MNHNS, CDR2 SASEGT. CDR3: CASLGGQLNTIYF. In DNA, the CDR3 is TGTGCCTCTTTAGGGGGACAGTTAAACACCATATATTTT.

The V and J genes are TRBV6-1 and TRBJ1-3, with D unresolved. V shed 2 bases and J shed 0 bases, with 8 bases lying between them. From germline, CDR1 is MNHNS and CDR2 SASEGT. This CDR3 region has 15 residues. CDR3: CASSELAGSGNTIYF. The CDR3 coding sequence is TGTGCCAGCAGTGAACTTGCAGGCTCTGGAAACACCATATATTTT.

J is TRBJ1-2 and V is TRBV19; 7 bases match TRBD1. This CDR3 is built from 12 residues. The V gene end was trimmed by 7 bases and the J gene end by 8 bases; junction bases not matched to a gene: 7. Germline V lookup: CDR1 LNHDA, CDR2 SQIVND (reference sequence). The CDR3 protein is CASTRDRVGYTF. CDR3 coding DNA: TGTGCCAGTACTCGAGACAGGGTCGGCTACACCTTC.

V is TRBV7-2 and J is TRBJ1-2, with TRBD1 matching over 7 bases. With V trimmed by 1 base and J by 4 bases, 9 bases remained unmatched. The germline gives CDR1 SGHTA, CDR2 FQGNSA. The CDR3 sequence is 16 residues long. The CDR3 sequence is CASSLGSSGQLYGYTF. CDR3 nucleotides: TGTGCCAGCAGCTTAGGGAGCTCGGGACAGCTCTATGGCTACACCTTC.